This is a list of T cell receptor beta chains from one sample in a study of OX40 agonist ivuxolimab in advanced cancers. Using immunoSEQ multiplex PCR, the repertoire was profiled, and TCRdb retains in-frame clones only, with some absent. Of fewer than 100,000 clones listed, about 80% are singletons. The sequencing here drew on CD4+ or CD8+ T cells sorted from blood, taken in a trial of the OX40 agonist ivuxolimab. These receptors all stem from an adult with an advanced solid tumor such as melanoma, head and neck, liver or kidney cancer. The CDR3 runs from the conserved cysteine through the conserved F or W. The order of the fields is V gene, J gene, clone size, D gene, CDR3 protein, CDR3 DNA. D genes are given only for firm matches. Clone size, where shown, is once, few, many, or a class for clones that have expanded.

V: TRBV7-9
J: TRBJ1-2
size: few
D: TRBD1
CDR3: CASSLQGARGYGYTF
DNA: TGTGCCAGCAGCTTACAGGGGGCGAGGGGCTATGGCTACACCTTC

V: TRBV19
J: TRBJ1-5
size: few
D: TRBD1
CDR3: CASLGVRQGRNQPQHF
DNA: TGTGCCAGCCTTGGGGTGAGACAGGGCAGGAATCAGCCCCAGCATTTT

V: TRBV5-4
J: TRBJ2-3
size: NA
D: NA
CDR3: CASSMGHPSTDTQYF
DNA: TGTGCCAGCAGCATGGGACATCCTAGCACAGATACGCAGTATTTT

V: TRBV28
J: TRBJ2-1
size: NA
D: NA
CDR3: CASSLLAAGNEQFF
DNA: TGTGCCAGCAGTTTATTAGCGGCGGGCAATGAGCAGTTCTTC

V: TRBV11-2
J: TRBJ2-2
size: NA
D: TRBD1
CDR3: CASSRGLGGELFF
DNA: TGTGCCAGCAGTAGGGGGCTGGGCGGGGAGCTGTTTTTT

V: TRBV5-1
J: TRBJ2-6
size: NA
D: TRBD1
CDR3: CASSRRTGQSSSGANVLTF
DNA: TGCGCCAGCAGCAGAAGGACAGGTCAATCAAGCTCTGGGGCCAACGTCCTGACTTTC

V: TRBV27
J: TRBJ2-7
size: NA
D: NA
CDR3: CASSLTQGRSYEQYF
DNA: TGTGCCAGCAGTTTAACCCAGGGTCGGTCCTACGAGCAGTACTTC

V: TRBV6-5
J: TRBJ2-1
size: NA
D: NA
CDR3: CASSRTPVRYNEQFF
DNA: TGTGCCAGCAGCCGAACACCGGTTAGATACAATGAGCAGTTCTTC

V: TRBV7-9
J: TRBJ2-3
size: NA
D: NA
CDR3: CASSFGSTDTQYF
DNA: TGTGCCAGCAGCTTTGGTAGCACAGATACGCAGTATTTT

V: TRBV7-8
J: TRBJ1-5
size: once
D: NA
CDR3: CASSLVGGSDQPQHF
DNA: TGTGCCAGCAGCTTAGTAGGAGGGTCTGATCAGCCCCAGCATTTT

V: TRBV28
J: TRBJ2-7
size: NA
D: TRBD2
CDR3: CASSPYGTSIKQYF
DNA: TGTGCCAGCAGTCCGTACGGGACTAGCATCAAGCAGTACTTC

V: TRBV6-1
J: TRBJ2-7
size: NA
D: NA
CDR3: CASLVPGAPYEQYF
DNA: TGTGCCAGCTTGGTACCAGGGGCCCCCTACGAGCAGTACTTC

V: TRBV2
J: TRBJ2-3
size: NA
D: NA
CDR3: CASSLGGPSTDTQYF
DNA: TGTGCCAGCAGTCTGGGGGGGCCGAGCACAGATACGCAGTATTTT

V: TRBV7-7
J: TRBJ2-1
size: NA
D: NA
CDR3: CASSLVLAGEQFF
DNA: TGTGCCAGCAGCTTAGTATTGGCGGGTGAGCAGTTCTTC

V: TRBV5-1
J: TRBJ2-1
size: NA
D: TRBD1
CDR3: CASKEGTGAYNEQFF
DNA: TGCGCCAGCAAGGAAGGGACAGGGGCCTACAATGAGCAGTTCTTC

V: TRBV29-1
J: TRBJ2-3
size: NA
D: NA
CDR3: CSLNGEGLTDTQYF
DNA: TGCAGCCTTAATGGAGAAGGTCTCACAGATACGCAGTATTTT

V: TRBV7-9
J: TRBJ1-2
size: medium-sized
D: NA
CDR3: CASSSAGGWRYTF
DNA: TGTGCCAGCAGCTCCGCTGGGGGTTGGCGCTACACCTTC

V: TRBV7-2
J: TRBJ1-6
size: few
D: NA
CDR3: CASSLVRSDSPLHF
DNA: TGTGCCAGCAGCTTAGTACGGAGCGATTCACCCCTCCACTTT

V: TRBV7-9
J: TRBJ1-2
size: NA
D: NA
CDR3: CASSAQGIANYGYTF
DNA: TGTGCCAGCAGCGCACAGGGTATAGCTAACTATGGCTACACCTTC

V: TRBV7-8
J: TRBJ2-5
size: NA
D: TRBD1
CDR3: CASSQTGGWETQYF
DNA: TGTGCCAGCAGCCAAACAGGGGGCTGGGAGACCCAGTACTTC

V: TRBV6-1
J: TRBJ2-7
size: NA
D: NA
CDR3: CASTNSVQVYEQYF
DNA: TGTGCCAGCACGAACTCGGTACAGGTCTACGAGCAGTACTTC

V: TRBV4-3
J: TRBJ2-6
size: NA
D: TRBD1
CDR3: CASSQDGDRVVGANVLTF
DNA: TGCGCCAGCAGCCAAGATGGGGACAGGGTGGTTGGGGCCAACGTCCTGACTTTC

V: TRBV28
J: TRBJ1-4
size: NA
D: NA
CDR3: CASSPPLPGSGEKLFF
DNA: TGTGCCAGCAGTCCGCCCCTTCCAGGGTCGGGTGAAAAACTGTTTTTT

V: TRBV7-2
J: TRBJ2-4
size: NA
D: NA
CDR3: CASSLEGLTKNIQYF
DNA: TGTGCCAGCAGCTTAGAGGGATTGACCAAAAACATTCAGTACTTC